The present T cell receptor beta chain was sequenced within a study of T cells in Graves' hyperthyroidism and ophthalmopathy (dated by TCRdb to the late 2010s). Study-level background: Peripheral blood was sampled at the time of initial diagnosis, prior to any treatment. To identify distinguishing TCR V-J signatures, a discovery cohort of around 100 patients was used, comprising 43 with Graves' ophthalmopathy and 57 with stable Graves' hyperthyroidism. An independent validation cohort of around 20 hyperthyroidism patients and about 15 patients who later progressed to ophthalmopathy tested prospective prediction of ophthalmopathy. The 100 or so discovery patients were randomly split 7:3 into training and test sets. The study also compared thyroid tissue and blood T-cell repertoires from roughly six Graves' hyperthyroidism patients. After sampling, hyperthyroidism patients received methimazole starting at 30 mg daily, and ophthalmopathy patients received high-dose intravenous methylprednisolone. According to the paper, TCR Vbeta CDR3 sequencing was carried out on over 130 peripheral blood samples, which came from 40 to 45 ophthalmopathy, around 74 hyperthyroidism and approximately 17 progressor patients. General conclusions and limits of the study: No statistical method was used to set the sample size in advance, and investigators knew the group allocation. In validation, progression to ophthalmopathy was predicted by the model with approximately 67% sensitivity and 72.22% specificity, a median of approximately 6.5 months before onset. Most expanded thyroid clonotypes (frequency above 0.001) were also found in blood, which suggests that blood repertoires may mirror thyroid immune responses. Ophthalmopathy was separated from stable hyperthyroidism by a 13 V-J signature model, with around 90% sensitivity and 81% to 82% specificity obtained in cross-validation and 80%/75% obtained in testing.

Ophthalmopathy patients had moderately to severely active disease, with a Clinical Activity Score of 3 or more, a NOSPECS grade of 4 or more, and a disease duration of less than 3 months. The study excluded patients with uncontrolled infections, other autoimmune diseases, pregnancy or lactation. Diagnoses were based on clinical symptoms, serum thyroxine and TRAb, thyroid ultrasound and orbital computed tomography. PBMCs were separated from 10 ml of fresh peripheral blood using Ficoll-Paque density gradient centrifugation. Trizol reagent was used to extract total RNA, and RNA quality was then checked on an Agilent 2100 Bioanalyzer. TCR beta CDR3 regions were amplified from RNA transcripts. A first-round RT-PCR of the TCR CDR3 used the HTBI primer set with the Qiagen OneStep RT-PCR kit. Libraries were constructed in a second round of multiplex PCR, after which size selection and purification were performed. Libraries were sequenced paired-end with 100 bp reads on an Illumina HiSeq2000. Per the authors' processing: SOAPnuke was used to process the raw data, removing reads that contained adapters or uncalled bases, had a mean Phred below 15, or lacked an exact match to the constant primer or identifier. High-quality paired reads were merged with COPE v1.2.5, and unique nucleotide sequences were defined as clonotypes. MiTCR v1.1 was used to align the clonotypes against IMGT TRBV, TRBD and TRBJ reference segments. Analysis was restricted to V-J combinations with a frequency above 0.0001, which covered 99.2% of repertoires. The TCS score was defined as F50 (clonal expansion) divided by E x V (chaos), with BLOSUM62-based TCRdist calculated between CDR3 peptides within each V-J. Welch's t-statistics and random forest reduced fewer than 600 V-J features to 10 to 15, which were used in a naive Bayes classifier (R e1071). The public sequencing data were trimmed at Q25 with fastp and processed into clonotypes with MiXCR by TCRdb, which kept only in-frame beta chains. Merged by CDR3 protein, the rows form single entries marked with the most common genes and DNA. Here the V and J calls rest on TCRdb's processing, not on the authors' analysis. This sample lists about 250,000 distinct CDR3 sequences; almost 25% were detected once. The top ten constitute about 40% of the sample.

Ten or more counts support this clonotype. Its antigen has not been determined. No quality values exist for individual bases; no much larger clone is one base distant. Sequencing was done on a sample of blood. The receptor was derived from a woman aged 40 to 49 with Graves' ophthalmopathy.

The nucleotides are TGCGCCAGCAGCCAAGAGATGGACAGGGCCAATCAGCCCCAGCATTTT. This codes for CASSQEMDRANQPQHF. The chain employs TRBV4-1 and TRBJ1-5, with 8 junctional bases fitting TRBD1. V has 0 bases trimmed and J has 3 bases trimmed; junction bases matching no gene number 4. Reading the germline V gene gives CDR1 MGHRA and CDR2 YSYEKL. From the cysteine up to the phenylalanine, the CDR3 has a length of 16 residues. Here the CDR3 DNA is all that survives: 48 bases in frame from base 1.